These T cell receptor beta chains were read from a single sample in a study of blood T cell repertoires in COVID-19. Method: immunoSEQ multiplex PCR; TCRdb's copy keeps in-frame clones and lacks some. The sample contains more than 150,000 clones, about 86% of which appear only once. The sequenced sample consisted of peripheral blood. These receptors came from a man younger than 35 with acute or convalescent COVID-19. The CDR3 runs from the conserved cysteine through the conserved F or W. The order of the fields is clone size, D gene, J gene, V gene, CDR3 protein, CDR3 DNA. D genes are given only for firm matches. The size entry is marked missing in some rows and otherwise reads once, few, many or a size class.

clone size: -; D gene: TRBD1; J gene: TRBJ1-2; V gene: TRBV12-3/TRBV12-4; CDR3 protein: CASHVTGGRGYTF; CDR3 DNA: TGTGCCAGCCACGTGACAGGGGGCCGGGGCTACACCTTC
clone size: -; D gene: -; J gene: TRBJ1-1; V gene: TRBV28; CDR3 protein: CASSGPGSRLEAFF; CDR3 DNA: TGTGCCAGCAGTGGGCCCGGGAGCCGCCTTGAAGCTTTCTTT
clone size: -; D gene: -; J gene: TRBJ1-3; V gene: TRBV6-1; CDR3 protein: CASSQWGQGENTIYF; CDR3 DNA: TGTGCCAGCAGCCAATGGGGGCAGGGAGAAAACACCATATATTTT
clone size: -; D gene: TRBD2; J gene: TRBJ2-2; V gene: TRBV7-9; CDR3 protein: CASSFPGLANTGELFF; CDR3 DNA: TGTGCCAGCAGCTTCCCGGGACTAGCCAACACCGGGGAGCTGTTTTTT
clone size: -; D gene: TRBD1; J gene: TRBJ2-1; V gene: TRBV29-1; CDR3 protein: CSVELQGAYNEQFF; CDR3 DNA: TGCAGCGTTGAATTACAGGGGGCCTACAATGAGCAGTTCTTC
clone size: few; D gene: TRBD1; J gene: TRBJ1-4; V gene: TRBV4-1; CDR3 protein: CASSQGATGEPKEKLFF; CDR3 DNA: TGCGCCAGCAGCCAAGGAGCCACAGGGGAACCCAAAGAAAAACTGTTTTTT
clone size: -; D gene: TRBD2; J gene: TRBJ2-1; V gene: TRBV4-2; CDR3 protein: CASSQESKRTSNNEQFF; CDR3 DNA: TGTGCCAGCAGCCAAGAATCAAAAAGGACTAGCAACAATGAGCAGTTCTTC
clone size: -; D gene: -; J gene: TRBJ2-1; V gene: TRBV6-5; CDR3 protein: CASNRGYEQFF; CDR3 DNA: TGTGCCAGCAATAGGGGCTATGAGCAGTTCTTC
clone size: -; D gene: -; J gene: TRBJ2-5; V gene: TRBV4-1; CDR3 protein: CASSRPFETQYF; CDR3 DNA: TGCGCCAGCAGCCGGCCCTTTGAGACCCAGTACTTC
clone size: -; D gene: TRBD1; J gene: TRBJ1-6; V gene: TRBV2; CDR3 protein: CASSQSAGQGYNSPLHF; CDR3 DNA: TGTGCCAGCAGTCAAAGCGCCGGACAGGGTTATAATTCACCCCTCCACTTT
clone size: -; D gene: TRBD1; J gene: TRBJ2-7; V gene: TRBV18; CDR3 protein: CASSPIGTASYEQYF; CDR3 DNA: TGTGCCAGCTCCCCCATAGGGACAGCATCCTACGAGCAGTACTTC
clone size: once; D gene: -; J gene: TRBJ2-7; V gene: TRBV7-9; CDR3 protein: CASSSRGGREQYF; CDR3 DNA: TGTGCCAGCAGCTCCCGGGGAGGTCGGGAGCAGTACTTC
clone size: -; D gene: -; J gene: TRBJ1-5; V gene: TRBV19; CDR3 protein: CASSIEGSNQPQHF; CDR3 DNA: TGTGCCAGTAGTATTGAGGGCAGCAATCAGCCCCAGCATTTT
clone size: -; D gene: -; J gene: TRBJ2-7; V gene: TRBV21-1; CDR3 protein: CASTTEGGCFIWDYEQYF; CDR3 DNA: TGTGCCAGCACCACGGAGGGGGGGTGCTTTATCTGGGACTACGAGCAGTACTTC
clone size: -; D gene: -; J gene: TRBJ2-1; V gene: TRBV13; CDR3 protein: CASSLDSGAYNEQFF; CDR3 DNA: TGTGCCAGCAGCTTAGATTCGGGGGCCTACAATGAGCAGTTCTTC
clone size: -; D gene: -; J gene: TRBJ2-6; V gene: TRBV4-2; CDR3 protein: CASSQDWSPTTNVLTF; CDR3 DNA: TGTGCCAGCAGCCAAGATTGGTCCCCTACCACCAACGTCCTGACTTTC
clone size: -; D gene: TRBD1; J gene: TRBJ1-5; V gene: TRBV6-5; CDR3 protein: CASSKDRGSNQPQHF; CDR3 DNA: TGTGCCAGCAGTAAGGACAGGGGGAGCAATCAGCCCCAGCATTTT
clone size: -; D gene: TRBD2; J gene: TRBJ2-2; V gene: TRBV19; CDR3 protein: CASSPGGPGTGELFF; CDR3 DNA: TGTGCCAGTAGCCCGGGGGGGCCTGGCACCGGGGAGCTGTTTTTT
clone size: -; D gene: TRBD1; J gene: TRBJ1-1; V gene: TRBV30; CDR3 protein: CAWSRGTANTEAFF; CDR3 DNA: TGTGCCTGGAGTCGTGGGACAGCGAACACTGAAGCTTTCTTT
clone size: -; D gene: TRBD1; J gene: TRBJ1-4; V gene: TRBV30; CDR3 protein: CAWSGMGQFNEKLFF; CDR3 DNA: TGTGCCTGGAGTGGGATGGGACAGTTTAATGAAAAACTGTTTTTT
clone size: once; D gene: TRBD2; J gene: TRBJ2-2; V gene: TRBV7-6; CDR3 protein: CASSPTPRGSTGELFF; CDR3 DNA: TGTGCCAGCAGCCCCACCCCGCGGGGGTCCACCGGGGAGCTGTTTTTT
clone size: -; D gene: -; J gene: TRBJ1-1; V gene: TRBV7-9; CDR3 protein: CASSMRAHNTEAFF; CDR3 DNA: TGTGCCAGCAGCATGAGGGCGCACAACACTGAAGCTTTCTTT
clone size: -; D gene: -; J gene: TRBJ1-2; V gene: TRBV2; CDR3 protein: CASILGAPKGYTF; CDR3 DNA: TGTGCCAGCATACTTGGGGCCCCTAAGGGCTACACCTTC
clone size: -; D gene: -; J gene: TRBJ1-5; V gene: TRBV30; CDR3 protein: CAWEGWRDGSIGPQHF; CDR3 DNA: TGTGCCTGGGAGGGCTGGAGGGACGGGAGTATCGGGCCCCAGCATTTT